Each of the 18 T cell receptor beta chains below was sequenced from the same sample in a study of CD8 T cells in ankylosing spondylitis. TCRdb passed the 5' RACE reads through MiXCR, listing each CDR3 protein once. The table has 250,000 or so distinct CDR3 sequences, approximately 24% seen once; the top ten hold approximately 0.61%. Sequencing was performed on blood, either unsorted or a sorted T cell fraction (not recorded which). These receptors were taken from a male donor with ankylosing spondylitis or in good health (not recorded which).

This clonotype was seen many times. This chain connects TRBV20-1 to TRBJ2-5; no reliable D call. This CDR3 has 12 residues. Germline CDR1 reads DFQATT; CDR2 reads SNEGSKA (reference sequence). Trimming pared 3 bases from V and 3 bases from J, leaving 8 bases between. CDR3 nucleotide sequence: TGCAGTGCTAGGGATCCGAAAGAGACCCAGTACTTC. It yields the protein CSARDPKETQYF.

This clonotype was picked up many times. The chain combines TRBV2 with TRBJ1-2; tentative D call: TRBD1 (5 bases). Trimming removed 5 bases at V and 4 bases at J, with 11 bases between. The germline gives CDR1 SNHLY, CDR2 FYNNEI. The CDR3 loop spans 13 amino acids. CDR3 loop: CASSNQGAYGYTF. CDR3 nucleotides: TGTGCCAGCAGTAATCAAGGGGCCTATGGCTACACCTTC.

This clonotype has at least ten counts. DNA for the CDR3: TGTGCCAGTACAGGGGGAATGCGAGAAAAACTGTTTTTT. Translated, it gives CASTGGMREKLFF. The gene calls are TRBV12-3 or TRBV12-4 and TRBJ1-4; 8 bases line up with TRBD1. Trimming cost V 9 bases and J 8 bases; bases outside gene matches: 8. This CDR3 has 13 residues.

V and J are TRBV28 and TRBJ1-1; 8 nucleotides align to TRBD1. Trimming cost V 5 bases and J 5 bases; bases outside gene matches: 10. Looked up from germline, CDR1 is MDHEN and CDR2 is SYDVKM. The CDR3 is 15 amino acids. CDR3 DNA sequence: TGTGCCAGCAGTATCGGAGGACAGGGTGAAACTGAAGCTTTCTTT. Amino acid sequence: CASSIGGQGETEAFF.

This clonotype was observed at least ten times. V gene TRBV20-1 combines with J gene TRBJ1-5; D may be TRBD1 (5 bases). Germline V gene sequence: CDR1 DFQATT, CDR2 SNEGSKA (reference sequence). Trimming took off 4 bases at V and 2 bases at J, with 9 bases between the two ends. The CDR3 runs 13 residues. The CDR3 is CSAIRDGNQPQHF. CDR3 in DNA: TGCAGTGCTATCCGGGACGGCAATCAGCCCCAGCATTTT.

The V and J genes are TRBV29-1 and TRBJ1-1, with D possibly being TRBD1 (6 bases). The germline gives CDR1 SQVTM, CDR2 ANQGSEA. Trimming removed 3 bases from V and 1 base from J, with 9 bases in between. This CDR3 has 13 amino acids. This CDR3 is CSVEGQQNTEAFF. The CDR3 DNA reads as TGCAGCGTTGAGGGACAACAGAACACTGAAGCTTTCTTT.

This clonotype was seen only a few times. The V call is TRBV3-1, the J call TRBJ2-3; D is perhaps TRBD1 or TRBD2 (5 bases each). Germline CDR1 and CDR2: LGHDT and YNNKEL (reference sequence). V lost 5 bases and J lost 8, with 11 bases in between. The CDR3 contains 12 residues. The CDR3 region has the DNA TGTGCCAGCAGCGTAGTTGGGGGTACGCAGTATTTT. This gives the protein CASSVVGGTQYF.

The chain is built from TRBV20-1 and TRBJ2-7, with D hard to call. This CDR3 spans 12 amino acids. Trimming took 7 bases from V and 4 from J, leaving 14 bases between them. Germline V gives CDR1 DFQATT, CDR2 SNEGSKA (reference sequence). This chain's CDR3 is CSVFSKGYEQYF. The CDR3, as DNA: TGCAGTGTATTCAGCAAGGGATACGAGCAGTACTTC.

This clonotype has more than one count but fewer than ten. The chain has TRBV24-1 and TRBJ2-7; D not resolved. The V gene's germline CDR1 is KGHDR and CDR2 SFDVKD. The CDR3 is 13 residues long. Trimming removed 5 bases at V and 0 bases at J, with 7 bases between. CDR3: CATSVSDSYEQYF. The CDR3, as DNA: TGTGCCACCAGTGTGTCAGACTCCTACGAGCAGTACTTC.

This clonotype was counted many times. The V gene is TRBV28, the J gene TRBJ2-1; D uncertain. This CDR3 has 12 amino acids. The V end lost 3 bases, the J end lost 6 bases, and 6 bases lay between the germline ends. In germline, CDR1 is MDHEN, CDR2 SYDVKM. In nucleotides, the CDR3 is TGTGCCAGCAGTTTGATCCGCAATGAGCAGTTCTTC. The encoded protein is CASSLIRNEQFF.

The rearrangement links TRBV7-8 to TRBJ2-4, with D unresolved. V lost 4 bases and J lost 0, with 10 bases in between. The CDR3 is 15 amino acids. Germline V gene lookup returns CDR1 SGHVS and CDR2 FQNEAQ. The CDR3: CASSSDGLAKNIQYF. For the CDR3, the DNA is TGTGCCAGCAGCTCGGACGGATTAGCCAAAAACATTCAGTACTTC.

This clonotype was detected a few times. This chain connects TRBV10-3 to TRBJ2-7, with TRBD1 as a possible D gene (5 bases). This CDR3 contains 14 residues. The germline V gene encodes CDR1 ENHRY and CDR2 SYGVKD. The ends were cut back, 0 bases at V and 1 base at J, with 7 bases in the middle. CDR3 loop: CAISESGQSYEQYF. CDR3 nucleotides: TGTGCCATCAGTGAGTCGGGGCAGTCCTACGAGCAGTACTTC.

The chain joins TRBV20-1 to TRBJ2-5; 7 bases are shared with TRBD1. The V gene's germline CDR1 is DFQATT and CDR2 SNEGSKA (reference sequence). CDR3 length: 14 amino acids. Germline trimming cut 6 bases from V and 5 bases from J; bases unmatched to any gene: 12. This CDR3 is CSARPGQPAETQYF. CDR3 DNA sequence: TGCAGTGCGAGACCGGGACAGCCAGCGGAGACCCAGTACTTC.

In its sample, this clonotype was seen a few times. This rearrangement joins TRBV10-1 to TRBJ2-7; D gene ambiguous. The germline gives CDR1 WNHNN, CDR2 SYGVQD (reference sequence). V was pared by 5 bases and J by 12 bases, with 17 bases between. This CDR3 has 12 residues. The CDR3 sequence is CASSMPDPHRYF. In DNA, the CDR3 is TGCGCCAGCAGTATGCCCGACCCGCACCGGTACTTC.

The gene calls are TRBV18 and TRBJ2-7; 10 bases map to TRBD1. CDR1 is KGHSH, CDR2 LQKENI, per germline. The CDR3 extends over 16 amino acids. V was pared by 3 bases and J by 4 bases, with 9 bases of the junction left unmatched. Here the CDR3 DNA reads TGTGCCAGCTCACCGACCGGGACAGGGGCGGGATACGAGCAGTACTTC. Amino acids: CASSPTGTGAGYEQYF.

The chain combines TRBV12-3 or TRBV12-4 with TRBJ2-7, with TRBD2 matching 12 bases. V lost 5 bases to trimming and J lost 0 bases; unmatched junction nucleotides: 8. The length of the CDR3 is 17 residues. CDR3 nucleotides: TGTGCCAGCAGTCCCCGACTAGCGGGGGACCTCTCCTACGAGCAGTACTTC. Residues: CASSPRLAGDLSYEQYF.

As regards this clonotype: One junction end does not reproduce the germline sequence, and a read error may be involved. The V and J genes are TRBV20-1 and TRBJ1-6; D is ambiguous. Germline lookup yields CDR1 DFQATT and CDR2 SNEGSKA (reference sequence). The CDR3 runs 14 residues. The CDR3 DNA reads TGCTGTGCTGGCCAGGCTCCGGGCAATTCACCCCTCCACTTT. Its protein is CCAGQAPGNSPLHF.

The chain employs TRBV10-3 and TRBJ2-2, with D perhaps TRBD1 (6 bases). This CDR3 contains 12 residues. V shed 2 bases and J shed 8 bases, with 6 bases lying between them. Germline V gene data show CDR1 as ENHRY and CDR2 as SYGVKD. CDR3 loop: CAISETGGELFF. The CDR3 DNA sequence: TGTGCCATCAGTGAGACAGGGGGGGAGCTGTTTTTT.